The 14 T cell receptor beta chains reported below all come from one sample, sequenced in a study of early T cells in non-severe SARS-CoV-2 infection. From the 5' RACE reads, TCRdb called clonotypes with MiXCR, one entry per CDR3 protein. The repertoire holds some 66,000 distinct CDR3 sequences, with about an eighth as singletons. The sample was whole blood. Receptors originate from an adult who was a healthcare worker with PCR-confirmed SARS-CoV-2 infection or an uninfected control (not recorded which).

For the CDR3, the DNA is TGTGCCAGCAGCACACCTCACGGCGACACAGATACGCAGTATTTT. This codes for CASSTPHGDTDTQYF. The chain couples TRBV11-2 to TRBJ2-3; no clear D. The CDR3 contains 15 residues. The ends were cut back, 5 bases at V and 2 bases at J, with 14 bases in the middle. Germline V CDR1 and CDR2: SGHAT, FQNNGV.

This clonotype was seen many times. The CDR3 nucleotides are TGTGCCAGCAGCTTAGTTCGTAGGGCCGGGGAGCTGTTTTTT. Translated: CASSLVRRAGELFF. The V call is TRBV7-2, the J call TRBJ2-2; D remains ambiguous. Trimming stripped 1 base from V and 6 bases from J, with 9 bases between. The CDR3 is made up of 14 amino acids. CDR1 is SGHTA, CDR2 FQGNSA, per germline.

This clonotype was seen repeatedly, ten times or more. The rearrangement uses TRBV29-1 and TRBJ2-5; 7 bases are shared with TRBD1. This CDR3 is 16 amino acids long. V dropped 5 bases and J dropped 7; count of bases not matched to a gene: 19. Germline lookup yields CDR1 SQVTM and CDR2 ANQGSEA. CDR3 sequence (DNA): TGCAGCGTTTTGGTTCATCCGGGACAGACAATGGGGACCCAGTACTTC. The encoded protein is CSVLVHPGQTMGTQYF.

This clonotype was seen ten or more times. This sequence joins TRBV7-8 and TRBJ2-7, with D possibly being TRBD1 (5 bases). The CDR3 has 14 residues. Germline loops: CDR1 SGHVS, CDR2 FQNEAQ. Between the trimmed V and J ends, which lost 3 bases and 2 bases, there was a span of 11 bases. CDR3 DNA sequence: TGTGCCAGCAGCTTTGTGGAAGGGGCCTACGAGCAGTACTTC. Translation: CASSFVEGAYEQYF.

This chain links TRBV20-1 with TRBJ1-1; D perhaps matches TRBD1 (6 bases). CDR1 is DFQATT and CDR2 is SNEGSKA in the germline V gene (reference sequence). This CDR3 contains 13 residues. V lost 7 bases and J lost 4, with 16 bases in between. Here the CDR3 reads CSGGQFGTTEAFF. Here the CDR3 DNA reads TGCAGTGGGGGACAATTTGGTACCACTGAAGCTTTCTTT.

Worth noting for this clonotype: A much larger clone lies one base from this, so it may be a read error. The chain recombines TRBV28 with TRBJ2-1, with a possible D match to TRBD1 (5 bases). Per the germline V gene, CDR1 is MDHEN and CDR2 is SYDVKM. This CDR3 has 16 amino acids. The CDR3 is CAGSLRTVGDYNEQFF. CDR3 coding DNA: TGTGCCGGCAGTTTAAGGACCGTAGGGGACTACAATGAGCAGTTCTTC.

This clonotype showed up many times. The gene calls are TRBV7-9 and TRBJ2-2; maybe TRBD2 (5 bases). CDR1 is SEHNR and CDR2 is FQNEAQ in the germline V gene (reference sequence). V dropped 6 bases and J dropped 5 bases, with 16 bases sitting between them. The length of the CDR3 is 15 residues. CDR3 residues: CASRRDRGPTGELFF. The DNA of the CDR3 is TGTGCCAGCAGGCGCGATCGCGGGCCAACCGGGGAGCTGTTTTTT.

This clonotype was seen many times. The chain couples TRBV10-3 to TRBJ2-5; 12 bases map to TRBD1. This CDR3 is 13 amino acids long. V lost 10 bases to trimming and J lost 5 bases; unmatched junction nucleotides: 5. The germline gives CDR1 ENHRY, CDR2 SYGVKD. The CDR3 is CATGTGGPETQYF. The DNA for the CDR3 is TGTGCCACCGGGACAGGGGGCCCGGAGACCCAGTACTTC.

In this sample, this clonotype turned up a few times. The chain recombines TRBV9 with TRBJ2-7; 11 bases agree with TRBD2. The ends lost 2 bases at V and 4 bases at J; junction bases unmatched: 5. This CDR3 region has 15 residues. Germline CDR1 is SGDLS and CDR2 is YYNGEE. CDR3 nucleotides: TGTGCCAGCAGCGTCGCCGGGACTAGCGGATACGAGCAGTACTTC. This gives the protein CASSVAGTSGYEQYF. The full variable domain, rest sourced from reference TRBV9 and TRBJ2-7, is DSGVTQTPKHLITATGQRVTLRCSPRSGDLSVYWYQQSLDQGLQFLIQYYNGEERAKGNILERFSAQQFPDLHSELNLSSLELGDSALYFCASSVAGTSGYEQYFGPGTRLTVT.

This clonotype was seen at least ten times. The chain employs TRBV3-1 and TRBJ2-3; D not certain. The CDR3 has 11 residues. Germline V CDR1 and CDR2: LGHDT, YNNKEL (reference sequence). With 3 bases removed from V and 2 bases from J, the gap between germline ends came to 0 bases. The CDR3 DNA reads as TGTGCCAGCAGCCACACAGATACGCAGTATTTT. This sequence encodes CASSHTDTQYF.

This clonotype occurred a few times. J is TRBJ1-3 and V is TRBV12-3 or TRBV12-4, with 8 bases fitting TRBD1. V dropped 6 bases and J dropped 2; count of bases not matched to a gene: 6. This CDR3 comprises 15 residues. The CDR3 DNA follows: TGTGCCAGCAGCATATCAGGGGGCGCTGGAAACACCATATATTTT. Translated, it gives CASSISGGAGNTIYF.

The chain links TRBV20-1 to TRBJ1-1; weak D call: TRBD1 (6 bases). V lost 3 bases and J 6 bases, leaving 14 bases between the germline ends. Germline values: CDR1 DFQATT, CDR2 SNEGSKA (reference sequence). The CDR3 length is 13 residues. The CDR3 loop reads CSARDSPFAEAFF. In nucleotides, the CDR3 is TGCAGTGCTAGGGACAGCCCCTTTGCTGAAGCTTTCTTT.

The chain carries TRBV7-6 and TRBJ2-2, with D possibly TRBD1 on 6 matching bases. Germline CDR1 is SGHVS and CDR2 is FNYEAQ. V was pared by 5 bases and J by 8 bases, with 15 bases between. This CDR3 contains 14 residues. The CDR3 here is CASSQKGGTGELFF. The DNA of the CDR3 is TGTGCCAGCAGCCAAAAAGGGGGTACAGGGGAGCTGTTTTTT. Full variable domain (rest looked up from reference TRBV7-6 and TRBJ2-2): GAGVSQSPRYKVTKRGQDVALRCDPISGHVSLYWYRQALGQGPEFLTYFNYEAQQDKSGLPNDRFSAERPEGSISTLTIQRTEQRDSAMYRCASSQKGGTGELFFGEGSRLTVL.

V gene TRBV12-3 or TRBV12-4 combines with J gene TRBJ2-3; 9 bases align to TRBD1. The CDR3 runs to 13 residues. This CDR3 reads CALGTGYSDTQYF. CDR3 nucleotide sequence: TGTGCTCTTGGGACAGGGTATTCAGATACGCAGTATTTT.